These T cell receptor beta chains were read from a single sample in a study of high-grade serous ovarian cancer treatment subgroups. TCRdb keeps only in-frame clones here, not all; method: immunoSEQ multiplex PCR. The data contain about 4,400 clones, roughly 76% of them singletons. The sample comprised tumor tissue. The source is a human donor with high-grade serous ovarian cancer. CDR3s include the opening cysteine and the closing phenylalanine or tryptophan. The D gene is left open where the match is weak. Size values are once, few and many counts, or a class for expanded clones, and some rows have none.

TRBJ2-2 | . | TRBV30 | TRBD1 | TGTGCCTGGGGGACAGGGAGTGCGGCCGGGGAGCTGTTTTTT | CAWGTGSAAGELFF
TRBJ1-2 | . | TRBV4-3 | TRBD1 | TGCGCCAGCAGCCCTAACCCGACAGGGTTCTATGGCTACACCTTC | CASSPNPTGFYGYTF
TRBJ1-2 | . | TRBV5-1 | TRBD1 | TGCGCCAGCAGTTCCTACCCGGAGACAGGGGAATATGGCTACACCTTC | CASSSYPETGEYGYTF
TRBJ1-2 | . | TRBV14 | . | TGTGCCAGCAGCCAAGACCTCTACGGCCGCCCCTATGGCTACACCTTC | CASSQDLYGRPYGYTF
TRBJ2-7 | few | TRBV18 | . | TGTGCCAGCTCCAGGGTAAGGACCTACGAGCAGTACTTC | CASSRVRTYEQYF
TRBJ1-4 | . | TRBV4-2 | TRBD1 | TGTGCCAGCGAGACAGGGACAACTAATGAAAAACTGTTTTTT | CASETGTTNEKLFF
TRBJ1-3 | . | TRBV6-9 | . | TGTGCCAGCAGTTCCCGAACCTTAGGCACCATATATTTT | CASSSRTLGTIYF
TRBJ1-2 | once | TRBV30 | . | TGTGCTCAGGACAGTAACTATGGCTACACCTTC | CAQDSNYGYTF
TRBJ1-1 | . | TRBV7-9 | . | TGTGCCAGCAGCCCTTGGGGGGACACTGAAGCTTTCTTT | CASSPWGDTEAFF
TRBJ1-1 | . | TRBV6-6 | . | TGTGCCAGCAGTCGAGGACAAGAGGGGGCTTTCTTT | CASSRGQEGAFF
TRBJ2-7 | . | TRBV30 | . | TGTGCCTGGATACCGGGACATGGTCTGCAATGGTACTTC | CAWIPGHGLQWYF
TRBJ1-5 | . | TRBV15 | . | TGTGCCACCAGCAGACAGGGAAATCAGCCCCAGCATTTT | CATSRQGNQPQHF
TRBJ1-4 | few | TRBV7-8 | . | TGTGCCAGCAGCTTAGGCGGGTTCCGAAGGGAAAAACTGTTTTTT | CASSLGGFRREKLFF
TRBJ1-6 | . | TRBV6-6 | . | TGTGCCAGCAGGGGGAAAACGGGACATAGGAATTCACCCCTCCACTTT | CASRGKTGHRNSPLHF
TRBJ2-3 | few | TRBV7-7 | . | TGTGCTAGCAGCTTTGCGCGGTCGGATACGCAGTATTTT | CASSFARSDTQYF
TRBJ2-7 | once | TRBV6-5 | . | TGTGCCAGCAGTCACCGACTAGATTCTAGCTACGAGCAGTACTTC | CASSHRLDSSYEQYF
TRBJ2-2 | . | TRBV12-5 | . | TGTGCTAGTGGTTTGGTACCCCCCCGGGACCGGATCAACACCGGGGAGCTGTTTTTT | CASGLVPPRDRINTGELFF
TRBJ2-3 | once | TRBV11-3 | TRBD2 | TGTGCCAGCAGCTTTTCAGCGGGAGCGGCAGATACGCAGTATTTT | CASSFSAGAADTQYF
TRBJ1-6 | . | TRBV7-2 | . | TGTGCCAGCAGCTTAGAATCAGGGCCGGATTCACCCCTCCACTTT | CASSLESGPDSPLHF
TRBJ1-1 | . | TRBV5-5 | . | TGTGCCAGCAGCGCCCAGGGAGACACTGAAGCTTTCTTT | CASSAQGDTEAFF
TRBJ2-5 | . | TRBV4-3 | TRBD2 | TGCGCCAGCAGCCAGTCCGGGACTAGCGGGAGTGAGACCCAGTACTTC | CASSQSGTSGSETQYF
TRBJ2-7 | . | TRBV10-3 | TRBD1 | TGTGCCATCAGTGAGTCCGAGACAGGGAATTACGAGCAGTACTTC | CAISESETGNYEQYF
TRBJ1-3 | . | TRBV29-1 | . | TGCAGCATTCGCCAGGGGAACACCATATATTTT | CSIRQGNTIYF
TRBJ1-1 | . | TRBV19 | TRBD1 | TGTGCCAGTGGATACCCGGGACAGATGAACACTGAAGCTTTCTTT | CASGYPGQMNTEAFF
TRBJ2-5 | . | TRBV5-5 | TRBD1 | TGTGCCAGCAGCCGTTCGACAGGGGAATATCCGGAGACCCAGTACTTC | CASSRSTGEYPETQYF
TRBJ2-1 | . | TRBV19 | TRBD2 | TGTGCCAGTACCTTTTCGGTCCTCCTAGCGGGAGGACCCCACGTTTCCTACAATGAGCAGTTCTTC | CASTFSVLLAGGPHVSYNEQFF
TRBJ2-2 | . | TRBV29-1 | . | TGCAGCGTTCGGGGACCGTCGAACACCGGGGAGCTGTTTTTT | CSVRGPSNTGELFF
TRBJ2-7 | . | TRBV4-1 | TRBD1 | TGCGCCAGCAGCCACCTTCTTACAGGGGGCGAGCAGTACTTC | CASSHLLTGGEQYF
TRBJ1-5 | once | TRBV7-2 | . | TGTGCCAGCAGCTTAATGGGCAATCAGCCCCAGCATTTT | CASSLMGNQPQHF
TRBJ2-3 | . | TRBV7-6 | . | TGTGCCAGCAGCTTAGCCGGGATAGATACGCAGTATTTT | CASSLAGIDTQYF
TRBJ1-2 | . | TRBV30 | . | TGTGCCTGGAGTAGATCTCCCGGGGAGGGCTACACCTTC | CAWSRSPGEGYTF
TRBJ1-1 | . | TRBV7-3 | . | TGTGCCAGCAGCTTATCGGGGGGGCGGAACACTGAAGCTTTCTTT | CASSLSGGRNTEAFF
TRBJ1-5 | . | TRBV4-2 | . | TGTGCCAGCAGCCAAGACAGGGCTCCTTATCAGCCCCAGCATTTT | CASSQDRAPYQPQHF
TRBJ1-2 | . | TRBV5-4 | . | TGTGCCAGCAGCACGGACGGAAGAAGTGGCTACACCTTC | CASSTDGRSGYTF
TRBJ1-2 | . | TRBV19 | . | TGTGCCAGTAGCCCCTGGCAGACGGACGGCTACACCTTC | CASSPWQTDGYTF
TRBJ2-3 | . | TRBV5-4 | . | TGTGCCAGCAGCTTGGGAATAGATACGCAGTATTTT | CASSLGIDTQYF
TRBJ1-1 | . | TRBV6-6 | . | TGTGCCAGCAGTTACCCGACGCAGGGGCAGACTGAAGCTTTCTTT | CASSYPTQGQTEAFF
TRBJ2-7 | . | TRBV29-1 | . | TGCAGCGTCCTGGGGGACGGAGGTTCCTACGAGCAGTACTTC | CSVLGDGGSYEQYF
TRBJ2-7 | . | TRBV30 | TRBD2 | TGTGCCTGGACTAGCGGGGGCTACGAGCAGTACTTC | CAWTSGGYEQYF
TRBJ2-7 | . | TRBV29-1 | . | TGCAGCGTTGGTGGGGACAAAACCTCGTACGAGCAGTACTTC | CSVGGDKTSYEQYF
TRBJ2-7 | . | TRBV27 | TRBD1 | TGTGCCAGCAGTTTATCGAACGCCAGGGGGCAATCCTACGAGCAGTACTTC | CASSLSNARGQSYEQYF
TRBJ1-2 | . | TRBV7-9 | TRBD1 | TGTGCCAGCAGCTTAGACTCTGGGACAGTCCTAGGCTACACCTTC | CASSLDSGTVLGYTF
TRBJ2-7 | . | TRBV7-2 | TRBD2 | TGTGCCAGCAGCTCACCGGGACTAGCGGGGTTTTTATCCTACGAGCAGTACTTC | CASSSPGLAGFLSYEQYF
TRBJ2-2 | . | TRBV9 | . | TGTGCCAGCAGCCCCCAGGGCCTCGCGAACACCGGGGAGCTGTTTTTT | CASSPQGLANTGELFF
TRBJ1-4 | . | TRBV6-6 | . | TGTGCCAGCAGTTACCTGGGGGGTGAAAAACTGTTTTTT | CASSYLGGEKLFF
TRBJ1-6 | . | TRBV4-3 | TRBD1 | TGCGCCAGCAGCCAAGATCTCCATTCCGGGGACAGCCTTTTTCGGAATTCACCCCTCCACTTT | CASSQDLHSGDSLFRNSPLHF
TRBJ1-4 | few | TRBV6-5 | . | TGTGCCAGCAGTTACTTAGGGGACGAAAAACTGTTTTTT | CASSYLGDEKLFF
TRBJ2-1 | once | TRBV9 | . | TGTGCCAGCAGGCGAGACCCCTCCTACAATGAGCAGTTCTTC | CASRRDPSYNEQFF